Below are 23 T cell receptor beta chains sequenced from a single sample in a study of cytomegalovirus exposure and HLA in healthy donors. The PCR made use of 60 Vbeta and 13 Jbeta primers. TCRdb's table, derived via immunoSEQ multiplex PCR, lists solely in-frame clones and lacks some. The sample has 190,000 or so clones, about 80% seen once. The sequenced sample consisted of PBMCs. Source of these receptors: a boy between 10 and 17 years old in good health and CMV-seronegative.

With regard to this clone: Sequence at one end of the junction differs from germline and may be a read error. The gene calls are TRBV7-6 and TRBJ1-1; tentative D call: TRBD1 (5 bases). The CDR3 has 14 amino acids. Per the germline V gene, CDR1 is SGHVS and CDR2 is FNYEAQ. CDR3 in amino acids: CTSSSGGVNTEAFF. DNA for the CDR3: TGTACCAGCAGCTCCGGGGGGGTGAACACTGAAGCTTTCTTT. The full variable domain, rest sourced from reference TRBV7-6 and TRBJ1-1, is GAGVSQSPRYKVTKRGQDVALRCDPISGHVSLYWYRQALGQGPEFLTYFNYEAQQDKSGLPNDRFSAERPEGSISTLTIQRTEQRDSAMYRCTSSSGGVNTEAFFGQGTRLTVV.

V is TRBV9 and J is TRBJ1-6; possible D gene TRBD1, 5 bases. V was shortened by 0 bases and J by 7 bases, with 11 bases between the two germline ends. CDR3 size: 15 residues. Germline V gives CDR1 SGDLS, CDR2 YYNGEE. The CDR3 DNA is TGTGCCAGCAGCGTAGGCCAGGGACTGAATTCACCCCTCCACTTT. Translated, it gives CASSVGQGLNSPLHF.

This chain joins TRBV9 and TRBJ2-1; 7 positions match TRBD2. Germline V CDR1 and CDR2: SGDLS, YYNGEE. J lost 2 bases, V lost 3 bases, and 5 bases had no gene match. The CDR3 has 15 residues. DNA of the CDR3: TGTGCCAGCAGCGCAAGCGGGGAAACCTACAATGAGCAGTTCTTC. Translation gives CASSASGETYNEQFF.

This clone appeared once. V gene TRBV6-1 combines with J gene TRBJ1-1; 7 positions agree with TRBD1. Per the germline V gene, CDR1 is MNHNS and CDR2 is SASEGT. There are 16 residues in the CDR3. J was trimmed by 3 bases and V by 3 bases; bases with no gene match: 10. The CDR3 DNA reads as TGTGCCAGCAGTGAGGACTTGACAGGGCTTTACACTGAAGCTTTCTTT. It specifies CASSEDLTGLYTEAFF.

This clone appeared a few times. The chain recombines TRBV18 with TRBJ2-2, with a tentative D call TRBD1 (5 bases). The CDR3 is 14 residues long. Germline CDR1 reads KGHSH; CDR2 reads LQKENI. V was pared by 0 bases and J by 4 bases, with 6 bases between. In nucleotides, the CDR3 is TGTGCCAGCTCACCACCTACAGGCACCGGGGAGCTGTTTTTT. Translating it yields CASSPPTGTGELFF.

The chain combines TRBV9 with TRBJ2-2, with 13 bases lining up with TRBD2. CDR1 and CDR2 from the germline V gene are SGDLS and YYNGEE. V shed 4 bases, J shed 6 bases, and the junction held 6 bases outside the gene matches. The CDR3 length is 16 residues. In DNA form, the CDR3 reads TGTGCCAGCAGCACTTGGACTAGCGGGGGATCCGGGGAGCTGTTTTTT. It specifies CASSTWTSGGSGELFF.

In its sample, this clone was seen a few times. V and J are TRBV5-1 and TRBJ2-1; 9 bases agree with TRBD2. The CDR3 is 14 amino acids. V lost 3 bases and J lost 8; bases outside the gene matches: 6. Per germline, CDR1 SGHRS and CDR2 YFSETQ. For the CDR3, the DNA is TGCGCCAGCAGCTGGGGACTAGCTTCGGATGAGCAGTTCTTC. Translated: CASSWGLASDEQFF.

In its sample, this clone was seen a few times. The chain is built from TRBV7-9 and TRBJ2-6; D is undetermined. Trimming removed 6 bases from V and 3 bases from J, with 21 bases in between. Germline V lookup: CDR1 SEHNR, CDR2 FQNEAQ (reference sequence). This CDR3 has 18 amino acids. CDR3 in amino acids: CASSLPLPSGYGANVLTF. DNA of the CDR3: TGTGCCAGCAGTTTACCTCTACCCTCGGGTTATGGGGCCAACGTCCTGACTTTC.

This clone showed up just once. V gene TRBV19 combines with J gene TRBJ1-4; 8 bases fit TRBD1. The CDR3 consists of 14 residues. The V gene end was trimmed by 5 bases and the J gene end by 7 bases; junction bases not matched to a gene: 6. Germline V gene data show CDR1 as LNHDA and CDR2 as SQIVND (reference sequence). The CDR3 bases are TGTGCCAGTAGTCAAGGACAGGGACCTGAAAAACTGTTTTTT. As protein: CASSQGQGPEKLFF. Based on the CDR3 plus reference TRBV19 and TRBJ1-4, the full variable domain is DGGITQSPKYLFRKEGQNVTLSCEQNLNHDAMYWYRQDPGQGLRLIYYSQIVNDFQKGDIAEGYSVSREKKESFPLTVTSAQKNPTAFYLCASSQGQGPEKLFFGSGTQLSVL.

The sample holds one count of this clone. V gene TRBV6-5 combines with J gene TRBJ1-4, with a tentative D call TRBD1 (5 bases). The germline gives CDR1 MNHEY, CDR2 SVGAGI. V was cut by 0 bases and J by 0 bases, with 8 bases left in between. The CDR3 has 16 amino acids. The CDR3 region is CASSYSTGATNEKLFF. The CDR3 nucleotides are TGTGCCAGCAGTTACTCGACGGGGGCAACTAATGAAAAACTGTTTTTT.

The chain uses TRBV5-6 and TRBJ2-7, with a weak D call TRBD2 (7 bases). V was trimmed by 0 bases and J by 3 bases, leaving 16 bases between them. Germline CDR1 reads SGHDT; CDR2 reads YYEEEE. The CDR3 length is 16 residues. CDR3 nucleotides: TGTGCCAGCAGCTTGGTCTGGGGAGGGGGTAACTACGAGCAGTACTTC. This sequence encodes CASSLVWGGGNYEQYF. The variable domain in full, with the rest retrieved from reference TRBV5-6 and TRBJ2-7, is DAGVTQSPTHLIKTRGQQVTLRCSPKSGHDTVSWYQQALGQGPQFIFQYYEEEERQRGNFPDRFSGHQFPNYSSELNVNALLLGDSALYLCASSLVWGGGNYEQYFGPGTRLTVT.

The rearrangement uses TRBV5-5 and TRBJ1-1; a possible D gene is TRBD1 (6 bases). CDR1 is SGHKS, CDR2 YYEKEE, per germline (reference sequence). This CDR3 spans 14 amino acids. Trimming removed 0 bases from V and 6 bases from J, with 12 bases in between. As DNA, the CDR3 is TGTGCCAGCAGCTTGGGACAGGTCGAGGCTGAAGCTTTCTTT. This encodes CASSLGQVEAEAFF.

The CDR3 DNA is TGTGCCAGCAGTGGAGGGACGGCCTATGGCTACACCTTC. Its translation: CASSGGTAYGYTF. The chain couples TRBV6-5 to TRBJ1-2, with TRBD1 as a possible D gene (5 bases). The CDR3 contains 13 residues. Per the germline V gene, CDR1 is MNHEY and CDR2 is SVGAGI. V was cut by 5 bases and J by 4 bases, with 11 bases left in between.

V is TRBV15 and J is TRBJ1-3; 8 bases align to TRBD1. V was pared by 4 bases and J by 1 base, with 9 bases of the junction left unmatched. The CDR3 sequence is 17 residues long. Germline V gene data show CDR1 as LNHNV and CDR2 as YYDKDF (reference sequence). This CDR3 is CATSTRTGIISGNTIYF. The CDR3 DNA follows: TGTGCCACCAGCACCAGGACAGGGATTATTTCTGGAAACACCATATATTTT. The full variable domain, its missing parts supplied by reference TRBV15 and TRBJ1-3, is DAMVIQNPRYQVTQFGKPVTLSCSQTLNHNVMYWYQQKSSQAPKLLFHYYDKDFNNEADTPDNFQSRRPNTSFCFLDIRSPGLGDTAMYLCATSTRTGIISGNTIYFGEGSWLTVV.

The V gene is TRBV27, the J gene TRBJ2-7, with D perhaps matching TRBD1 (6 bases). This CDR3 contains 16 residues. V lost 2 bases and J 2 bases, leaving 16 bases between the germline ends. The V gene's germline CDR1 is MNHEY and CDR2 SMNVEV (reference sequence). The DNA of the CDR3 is TGTGCCAGCAGTTTACGCCTTGACAGGCCCGCCTACGAGCAGTACTTC. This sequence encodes CASSLRLDRPAYEQYF.

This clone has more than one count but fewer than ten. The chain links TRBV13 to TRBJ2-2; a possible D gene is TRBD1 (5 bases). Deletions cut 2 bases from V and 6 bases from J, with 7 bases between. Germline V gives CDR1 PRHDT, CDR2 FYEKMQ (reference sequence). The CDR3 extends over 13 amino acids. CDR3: CASSLTRAGELFF. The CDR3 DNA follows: TGTGCCAGCAGCTTAACCAGGGCCGGGGAGCTGTTTTTT.

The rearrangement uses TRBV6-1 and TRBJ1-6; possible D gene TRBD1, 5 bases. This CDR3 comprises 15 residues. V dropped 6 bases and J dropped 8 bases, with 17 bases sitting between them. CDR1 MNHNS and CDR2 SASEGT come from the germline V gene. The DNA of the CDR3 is TGTGCCAGCAGCGTCAGGGTCCGATCGGATTCACCCCTCCACTTT. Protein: CASSVRVRSDSPLHF.

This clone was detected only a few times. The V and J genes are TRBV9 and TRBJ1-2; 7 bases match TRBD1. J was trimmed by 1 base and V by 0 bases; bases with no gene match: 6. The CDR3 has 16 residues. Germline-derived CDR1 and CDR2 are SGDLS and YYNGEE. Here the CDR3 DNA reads TGTGCCAGCAGCGTAGAAAGGGACAGAAGTAACTATGGCTACACCTTC. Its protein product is CASSVERDRSNYGYTF.

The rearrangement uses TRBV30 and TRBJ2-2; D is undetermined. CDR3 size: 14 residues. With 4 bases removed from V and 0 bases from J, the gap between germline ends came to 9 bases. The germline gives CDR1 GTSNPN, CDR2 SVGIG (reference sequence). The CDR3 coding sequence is TGTGCCTGGATAAGAGAACCGAACACCGGGGAGCTGTTTTTT. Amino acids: CAWIREPNTGELFF.

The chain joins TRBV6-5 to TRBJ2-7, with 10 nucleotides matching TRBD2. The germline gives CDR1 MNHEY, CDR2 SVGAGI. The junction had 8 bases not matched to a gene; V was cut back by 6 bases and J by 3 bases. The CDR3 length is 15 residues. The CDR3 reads CASSSGLAANYEQYF. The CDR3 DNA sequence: TGTGCCAGCAGCTCCGGACTAGCGGCCAACTACGAGCAGTACTTC.

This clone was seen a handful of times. In nucleotides, the CDR3 is TGCGCCAGCAGCTTGGACGGGGAAGCTAACTATGGCTACACCTTC. Protein: CASSLDGEANYGYTF. The chain joins TRBV5-1 to TRBJ1-2; D remains unclear. The CDR3 totals 15 residues. Germline V CDR1 and CDR2: SGHRS, YFSETQ. Trimming left V 0 bases short and J 0 bases short, with 9 bases between.

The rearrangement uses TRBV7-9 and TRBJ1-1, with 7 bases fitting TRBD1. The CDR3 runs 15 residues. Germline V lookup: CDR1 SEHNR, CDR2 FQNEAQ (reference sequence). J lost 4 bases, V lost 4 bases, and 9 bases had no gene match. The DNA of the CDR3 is TGTGCCAGCAGCTCTAGACAGGGTAGGAGCACTGAAGCTTTCTTT. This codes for CASSSRQGRSTEAFF.

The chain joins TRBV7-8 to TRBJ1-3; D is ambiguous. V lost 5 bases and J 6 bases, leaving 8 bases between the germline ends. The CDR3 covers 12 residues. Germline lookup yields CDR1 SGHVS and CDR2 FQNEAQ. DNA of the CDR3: TGTGCCAGCAGCCAGGTGACAAACACCATATATTTT. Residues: CASSQVTNTIYF.